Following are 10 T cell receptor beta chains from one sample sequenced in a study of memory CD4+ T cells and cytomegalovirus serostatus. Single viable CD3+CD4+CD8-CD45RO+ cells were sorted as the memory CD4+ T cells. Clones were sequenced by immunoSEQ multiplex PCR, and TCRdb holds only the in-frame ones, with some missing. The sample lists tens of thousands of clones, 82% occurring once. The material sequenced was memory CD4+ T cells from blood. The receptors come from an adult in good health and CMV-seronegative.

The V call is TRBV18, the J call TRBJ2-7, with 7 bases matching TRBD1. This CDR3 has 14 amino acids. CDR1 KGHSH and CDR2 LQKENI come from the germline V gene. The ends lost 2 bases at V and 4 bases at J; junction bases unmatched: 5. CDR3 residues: CASSPDRDLYEQYF. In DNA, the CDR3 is TGTGCCAGCTCACCAGACAGGGATCTGTACGAGCAGTACTTC.

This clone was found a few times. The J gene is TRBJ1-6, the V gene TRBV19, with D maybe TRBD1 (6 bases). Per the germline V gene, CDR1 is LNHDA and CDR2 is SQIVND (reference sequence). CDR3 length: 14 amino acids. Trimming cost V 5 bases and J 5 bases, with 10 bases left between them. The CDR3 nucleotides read TGTGCCAGTAGTCCAGGACAGCATAATTCACCCCTCCACTTT. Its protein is CASSPGQHNSPLHF.

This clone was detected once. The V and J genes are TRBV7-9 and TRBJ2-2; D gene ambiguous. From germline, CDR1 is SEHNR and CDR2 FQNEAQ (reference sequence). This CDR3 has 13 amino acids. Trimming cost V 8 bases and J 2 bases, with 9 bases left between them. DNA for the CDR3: TGTGCCAGCCGTCGACGTAACACCGGGGAGCTGTTTTTT. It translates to CASRRRNTGELFF. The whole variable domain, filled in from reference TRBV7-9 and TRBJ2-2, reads DTGVSQNPRHKITKRGQNVTFRCDPISEHNRLYWYRQTLGQGPEFLTYFQNEAQLEKSRLLSDRFSAERPKGSFSTLEIQRTEQGDSAMYLCASRRRNTGELFFGEGSRLTVL.

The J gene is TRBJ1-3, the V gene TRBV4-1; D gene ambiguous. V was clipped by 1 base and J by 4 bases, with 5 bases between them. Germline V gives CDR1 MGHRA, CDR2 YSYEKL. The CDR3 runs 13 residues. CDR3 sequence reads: CASSQAQGNTIYF. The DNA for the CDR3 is TGCGCCAGCAGCCAAGCACAGGGAAACACCATATATTTT.

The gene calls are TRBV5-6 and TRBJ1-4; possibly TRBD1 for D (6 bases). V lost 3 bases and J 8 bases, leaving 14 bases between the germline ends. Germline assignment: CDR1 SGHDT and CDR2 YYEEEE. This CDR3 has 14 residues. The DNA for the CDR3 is TGTGCCAGCAGCTATACAGGGACGGGGGAAAAACTGTTTTTT. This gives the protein CASSYTGTGEKLFF. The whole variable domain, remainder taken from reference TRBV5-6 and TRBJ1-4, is DAGVTQSPTHLIKTRGQQVTLRCSPKSGHDTVSWYQQALGQGPQFIFQYYEEEERQRGNFPDRFSGHQFPNYSSELNVNALLLGDSALYLCASSYTGTGEKLFFGSGTQLSVL.

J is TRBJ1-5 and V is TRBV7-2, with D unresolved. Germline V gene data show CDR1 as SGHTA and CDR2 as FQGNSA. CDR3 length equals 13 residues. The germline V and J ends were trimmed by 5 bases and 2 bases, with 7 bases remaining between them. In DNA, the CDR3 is TGTGCCAGCAGCGCGGACGGCAATCAGCCCCAGCATTTT. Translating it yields CASSADGNQPQHF.

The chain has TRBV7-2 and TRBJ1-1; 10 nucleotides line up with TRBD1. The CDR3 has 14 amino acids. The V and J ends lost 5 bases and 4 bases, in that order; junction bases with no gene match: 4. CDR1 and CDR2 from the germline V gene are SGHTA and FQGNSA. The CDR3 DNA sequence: TGTGCCAGCAGCAAGGACAGGGGGAGCACTGAAGCTTTCTTT. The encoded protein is CASSKDRGSTEAFF.

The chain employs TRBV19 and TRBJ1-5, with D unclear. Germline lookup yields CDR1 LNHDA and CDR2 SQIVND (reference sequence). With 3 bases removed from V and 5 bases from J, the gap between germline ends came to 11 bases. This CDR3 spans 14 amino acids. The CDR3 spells CASSITGYDQPQHF. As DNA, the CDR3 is TGTGCCAGTAGTATCACCGGGTACGATCAGCCCCAGCATTTT.

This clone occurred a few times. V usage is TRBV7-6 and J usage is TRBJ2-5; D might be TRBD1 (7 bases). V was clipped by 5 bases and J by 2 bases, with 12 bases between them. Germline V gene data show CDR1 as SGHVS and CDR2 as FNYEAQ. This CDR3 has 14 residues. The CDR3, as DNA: TGTGCCAGCAGCCGGGGGACAGCACAAGAGACCCAGTACTTC. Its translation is CASSRGTAQETQYF.

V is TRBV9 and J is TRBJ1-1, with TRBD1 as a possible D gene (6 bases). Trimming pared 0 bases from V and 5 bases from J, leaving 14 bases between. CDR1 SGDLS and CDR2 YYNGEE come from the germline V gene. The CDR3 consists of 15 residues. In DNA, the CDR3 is TGTGCCAGCAGCGTAGCGGGGGGGCCGGAGACTGAAGCTTTCTTT. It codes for CASSVAGGPETEAFF.